This TCR beta chain was retrieved from a study of T cell clonality in common variable immunodeficiency. The protocol was immunoSEQ multiplex PCR, while the TCRdb copy is restricted to in-frame clones and leaves out a portion. Recorded here are some 38,000 clones, with no singletons, and the ten leading clones hold roughly 3%. Study-wide points: Reportedly, TCR beta sequences from common variable immunodeficiency showed fewer deletions and N-nucleotide insertions. Patient heterogeneity in the CVID cohort limited correlations between repertoire features and clinical complications. The cause of increased CVID clonality remains unclear without subpopulation sequencing.

This clone was detected ten times or more. The target antigen is unknown. The CDR3 end is not reached by the read, which stops 3 residues before it; the germline J gene fills it in. This CDR3 comprises 14 residues. In germline, CDR1 is SEHNR, CDR2 FQNEAQ (reference sequence). Sequenced input: peripheral blood mononuclear cells. The V call is TRBV7-9, the J call TRBJ1-2; D remains unclear. The sequence derives from a person between 18 and 75 years old in good health. CDR3 DNA (partial): TGTGCCAGCAGCTTAGCAGAAATTCCGAGCGGC. It encodes CASSLAEIPSG. The full CDR3 sequence reads CASSLAEIPSGYTF.